These 22 T cell receptor beta chains share one sample of origin, sequenced in a study of cytomegalovirus exposure and HLA in healthy donors. PCR was performed using 60 Vbeta and 13 Jbeta primers. Repertoires were generated with immunoSEQ multiplex PCR, while TCRdb's copy carries only in-frame clones and drops some. The table includes 200,000 to 250,000 clones, more than 75% detected once. Sequences were obtained from PBMCs. Source of these receptors: a woman aged 40-49 years in good health and CMV-seropositive.

In nucleotides, the CDR3 is TGTGCCAGCAGTACGGGGACAGGGGGCCTCACAGATACGCAGTATTTT. Translation: CASSTGTGGLTDTQYF. V and J are TRBV27 and TRBJ2-3, with 12 bases fitting TRBD1. Germline values: CDR1 MNHEY, CDR2 SMNVEV (reference sequence). The CDR3 consists of 16 residues. The J segment lost 2 bases and the V segment lost 5 bases, leaving 5 bases of the junction unmatched.

This clone came up once. At one end the junction does not follow the germline gene, possibly because of a read error. Other DNA sequences in the same sample also yield this CDR3. The chain has TRBV7-9 and TRBJ1-1; a weak D match, TRBD1 (6 bases). From germline, CDR1 is SEHNR and CDR2 FQNEAQ (reference sequence). The CDR3 runs 13 residues. This CDR3 is CSSSLGGGTEAFF. CDR3 nucleotide sequence: TGTTCCAGCAGTTTAGGGGGAGGCACTGAAGCTTTCTTT.

The V and J genes are TRBV10-1 and TRBJ2-7, with 8 bases aligning to TRBD1. The junction had 11 bases not matched to a gene; V was cut back by 4 bases and J by 6 bases. CDR3 length equals 15 residues. Per the germline V gene, CDR1 is WNHNN and CDR2 is SYGVQD (reference sequence). The CDR3 loop reads CASSALTGDPPEQYF. The CDR3 DNA is TGCGCCAGCAGTGCCCTGACAGGGGACCCCCCCGAGCAGTACTTC.

The chain couples TRBV12-5 to TRBJ2-7; no firm D call. The CDR3 loop spans 13 amino acids. V was trimmed by 6 bases and J by 1 base, leaving 10 bases between them. The germline CDR1 and CDR2 sequences are LGHNT and FRNRAP. The CDR3 sequence is CASGPRGSYEQYF. CDR3 coding DNA: TGTGCTAGTGGGCCGAGAGGATCCTACGAGCAGTACTTC.

This sequence joins TRBV6-5 and TRBJ1-1, with a weak D call TRBD1 (6 bases). Deletions cut 0 bases from V and 10 bases from J, with 12 bases between. Germline V gives CDR1 MNHEY, CDR2 SVGAGI. CDR3 size: 13 residues. DNA for the CDR3: TGTGCCAGCAGTTACTCAGGGAGGGGGGGAGCTTTCTTT. Translating it yields CASSYSGRGGAFF.

Remarks on this clone: The junction shows a germline mismatch at one end, possibly a read error. The chain has TRBV7-9 and TRBJ2-7, with TRBD1 as a possible D gene (5 bases). Per the germline V gene, CDR1 is SEHNR and CDR2 is FQNEAQ (reference sequence). The CDR3 spans 11 residues. The CDR3: CSSSLAGEQYF. The CDR3 DNA follows: TGTTCCAGCAGCTTGGCAGGGGAGCAGTACTTC.

The chain combines TRBV5-1 with TRBJ1-6; 9 bases align to TRBD1. The CDR3 is 14 residues long. The V gene's germline CDR1 is SGHRS and CDR2 YFSETQ. V dropped 4 bases and J dropped 10; count of bases not matched to a gene: 6. CDR3 amino acids: CASSPDRGRSPLHF. The CDR3 nucleotides read TGCGCCAGCAGCCCTGACAGGGGGAGGTCACCCCTCCACTTT. Using reference TRBV5-1 and TRBJ1-6 for the parts outside the CDR3, the full variable domain is KAGVTQTPRYLIKTRGQQVTLSCSPISGHRSVSWYQQTPGQGLQFLFEYFSETQRNKGNFPGRFSGRQFSNSRSEMNVSTLELGDSALYLCASSPDRGRSPLHFGNGTRLTVT.

The CDR3 region has the DNA TGTGCCAGCAGCCGTTCTAATGAGCAGTTCTTC. It specifies CASSRSNEQFF. The chain recombines TRBV7-2 with TRBJ2-1; D not certain. Trimming shortened V by 5 bases and J by 7 bases, and 6 bases separated the two germline ends. The CDR3 runs 11 residues. The germline CDR1 and CDR2 sequences are SGHTA and FQGNSA.

The chain recombines TRBV20-1 with TRBJ1-2; D is perhaps TRBD1 (5 bases). Germline V gene lookup returns CDR1 DFQATT and CDR2 SNEGSKA (reference sequence). V was clipped by 5 bases and J by 2 bases, with 6 bases between them. CDR3 length: 11 residues. CDR3 sequence (DNA): TGCAGTGCTCAGGGAAACTATGGCTACACCTTC. Translating it yields CSAQGNYGYTF.

This chain connects TRBV11-2 to TRBJ2-4; tentative D call: TRBD1 (6 bases). Trimming took 6 bases from V and 4 from J, leaving 13 bases between them. Per the germline V gene, CDR1 is SGHAT and CDR2 is FQNNGV. The CDR3 sequence is 14 residues long. This CDR3 reads CASSRQAGKNIQYF. In DNA, the CDR3 is TGTGCCAGCAGTCGACAGGCAGGGAAAAACATTCAGTACTTC.

This clone was seen a single time. The V and J genes are TRBV2 and TRBJ2-1; TRBD2 matches at 13 bases. Germline values: CDR1 SNHLY, CDR2 FYNNEI. After removal of 5 bases from V and 2 bases from J, the junction contained 0 bases not matched to a gene. The CDR3 runs 15 residues. CDR3 nucleotide sequence: TGTGCCAGCAGTACTAGCGGGGGGGCCTACAATGAGCAGTTCTTC. This encodes CASSTSGGAYNEQFF. Combining the CDR3 with reference TRBV2 and TRBJ2-1 gives the whole variable domain EPEVTQTPSHQVTQMGQEVILRCVPISNHLYFYWYRQILGQKVEFLVSFYNNEISEKSEIFDDQFSVERPDGSNFTLKIRSTKLEDSAMYFCASSTSGGAYNEQFFGPGTRLTVL.

V usage is TRBV29-1 and J usage is TRBJ2-3, with D possibly TRBD2 on 7 matching bases. V was trimmed by 6 bases and J by 3 bases, leaving 16 bases between them. The CDR3 is 14 residues long. Germline assignment: CDR1 SQVTM and CDR2 ANQGSEA. CDR3 loop: CSVPSRGATDTQYF. CDR3 nucleotides: TGCAGCGTGCCATCTCGGGGGGCAACAGATACGCAGTATTTT.

The chain joins TRBV7-9 to TRBJ2-7, with 8 bases that match TRBD1. The J segment lost 3 bases and the V segment lost 6 bases, leaving 4 bases of the junction unmatched. This CDR3 has 13 residues. Germline lookup yields CDR1 SEHNR and CDR2 FQNEAQ (reference sequence). CDR3 in amino acids: CASSRTGIYEQYF. The CDR3 DNA reads as TGTGCCAGCAGTCGGACAGGGATCTACGAGCAGTACTTC. Supplemented by reference TRBV7-9 and TRBJ2-7, the full variable domain reads DTGVSQNPRHKITKRGQNVTFRCDPISEHNRLYWYRQTLGQGPEFLTYFQNEAQLEKSRLLSDRFSAERPKGSFSTLEIQRTEQGDSAMYLCASSRTGIYEQYFGPGTRLTVT.

The V and J genes are TRBV19 and TRBJ2-7; the match to TRBD1 covers 10 bases. CDR1 LNHDA and CDR2 SQIVND come from the germline V gene (reference sequence). The V segment lost 8 bases and the J segment 4 bases; nucleotides outside the gene matches: 11. The CDR3 sequence is 15 residues long. The CDR3 DNA sequence: TGTGCCAGTGCAGCCGGGACAGGGGTCAGGTACGAGCAGTACTTC. Protein product: CASAAGTGVRYEQYF.

This clone was seen more than once but under ten times. This sequence joins TRBV5-4 and TRBJ2-5; unclear D gene. CDR1 and CDR2 (germline): SGHNT, YYREEE (reference sequence). CDR3 size: 15 residues. The V end was cut by 0 bases, the J end by 1 base, with 10 bases between. The CDR3 nucleotides are TGTGCCAGCAGCTTGGATATGGGCCCCCAAGAGACCCAGTACTTC. This codes for CASSLDMGPQETQYF. Together with reference TRBV5-4 and TRBJ2-5, the CDR3 gives the full variable domain: ETGVTQSPTHLIKTRGQQVTLRCSSQSGHNTVSWYQQALGQGPQFIFQYYREEENGRGNFPPRFSGLQFPNYSSELNVNALELDDSALYLCASSLDMGPQETQYFGPGTRLLVL.

This clone has more than one count but fewer than ten. The chain employs TRBV12-1 and TRBJ1-2. TRBV12-1 is a listed pseudogene. The CDR3 has 12 residues. CDR3 nucleotides: TGTGCCAGCAGCACGACTGAGCATGGCTACACCTTC. This sequence encodes CASSTTEHGYTF.

The gene calls are TRBV19 and TRBJ1-1; D perhaps matches TRBD1 (5 bases). V lost 5 bases and J lost 0, with 10 bases in between. Germline lookup yields CDR1 LNHDA and CDR2 SQIVND (reference sequence). There are 14 residues in the CDR3. CDR3 residues: CASSLGEMNTEAFF. The CDR3 bases are TGTGCCAGTAGTTTAGGGGAGATGAACACTGAAGCTTTCTTT.

The chain couples TRBV30 to TRBJ1-4; 8 bases map to TRBD1. Unmatched junction bases numbered 5, after V lost 0 bases and J lost 8 bases. The germline gives CDR1 GTSNPN, CDR2 SVGIG (reference sequence). The CDR3 extends over 14 amino acids. CDR3: CAWSVRTGLEKLFF. The CDR3 DNA reads TGTGCCTGGAGTGTTCGGACAGGGTTAGAAAAACTGTTTTTT.

This clone was seen a few times. This chain connects TRBV6-5 to TRBJ1-1, with D perhaps matching TRBD1 (5 bases). The CDR3 sequence is 15 residues long. With 4 bases removed from V and 1 base from J, the gap between germline ends came to 13 bases. CDR1 is MNHEY and CDR2 is SVGAGI in the germline V gene. The CDR3, as DNA: TGTGCCAGCAGTTGGGGCGGAAAACCGAACACTGAAGCTTTCTTT. Protein sequence: CASSWGGKPNTEAFF.

The gene calls are TRBV30 and TRBJ2-1; 10 bases match TRBD2. With 0 bases clipped from V and 9 bases from J, the junction kept 8 bases outside the gene matches. The CDR3 extends over 15 amino acids. Germline values: CDR1 GTSNPN, CDR2 SVGIG (reference sequence). CDR3: CAWSVVSGRAVEQFF. For the CDR3, the DNA is TGTGCCTGGAGTGTCGTGAGCGGGAGGGCGGTTGAGCAGTTCTTC.

About this clone itself: This same CDR3 is encoded by further DNA sequences in the sample. This chain uses TRBV27 with TRBJ1-5, with D unresolved. There are 15 residues in the CDR3. CDR1 and CDR2 from the germline V gene are MNHEY and SMNVEV (reference sequence). V lost 3 bases to trimming and J lost 2 bases, with 11 bases between them. The CDR3 DNA sequence: TGTGCCAGCAGTTTTGGCACCTCCGGCAATCAGCCCCAGCATTTT. Protein sequence: CASSFGTSGNQPQHF.

This clone was counted a single time. V is TRBV7-2 and J is TRBJ2-1; 9 bases align to TRBD1. There are 13 residues in the CDR3. Trimming at V came to 5 bases and at J to 8 bases, leaving 4 bases not matched to a gene. Germline V CDR1 and CDR2: SGHTA, FQGNSA. The CDR3 region is CASSRDREDEQFF. CDR3 DNA sequence: TGTGCCAGCAGCCGGGACAGGGAAGATGAGCAGTTCTTC.